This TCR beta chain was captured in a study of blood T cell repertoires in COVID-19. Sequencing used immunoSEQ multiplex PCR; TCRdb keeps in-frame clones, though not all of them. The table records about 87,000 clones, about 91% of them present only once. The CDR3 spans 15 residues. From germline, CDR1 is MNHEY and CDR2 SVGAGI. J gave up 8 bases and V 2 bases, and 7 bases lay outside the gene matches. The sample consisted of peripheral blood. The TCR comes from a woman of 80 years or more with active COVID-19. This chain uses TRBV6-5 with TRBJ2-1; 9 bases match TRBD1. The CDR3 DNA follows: TGTGCCAGCAGTTACCGGGACAGGGAGGTAGATGAGCAGTTCTTC. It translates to CASSYRDREVDEQFF.